The clone carrying this TCR beta chain was seen a few times. Its specificity is unknown. The entry originates in a study of T cells in Graves' hyperthyroidism and ophthalmopathy. Study summary: Any treatment followed the collection of peripheral blood at initial diagnosis.

Patients aged 18 to 65 had newly diagnosed hyperthyroidism of under 2 months' duration. Study-level findings and limits: Before onset, ophthalmopathy was predicted by the model a median roughly six months earlier. Within blood appeared most thyroid clonotypes that had expanded above 0.001.

Trimming cost V 0 bases and J 5 bases, with 6 bases left between them. CDR1 SGHDT and CDR2 YYEEEE come from the germline V gene. This CDR3 is built from 13 residues. Template material for amplifying TCR beta CDR3 regions consisted of RNA transcripts. An initial round of RT-PCR targeting the TCR CDR3 relied on the HTBI primer set. Via MiXCR, TCRdb re-called the multiplex PCR reads, giving one row per CDR3 protein. The sample includes around 300,000 distinct CDR3 sequences, roughly 15% of them seen just once. This clonotype was obtained from a woman between 50 and 59 years old with Graves' hyperthyroidism that later progressed to Graves' ophthalmopathy. The J gene is TRBJ1-5, the V gene TRBV5-6; D remains ambiguous. Specimen: blood. CDR3 in DNA: TGTGCCAGCAGCTTGGGACCTTATCAGCCCCAGCATTTT. Protein product: CASSLGPYQPQHF.